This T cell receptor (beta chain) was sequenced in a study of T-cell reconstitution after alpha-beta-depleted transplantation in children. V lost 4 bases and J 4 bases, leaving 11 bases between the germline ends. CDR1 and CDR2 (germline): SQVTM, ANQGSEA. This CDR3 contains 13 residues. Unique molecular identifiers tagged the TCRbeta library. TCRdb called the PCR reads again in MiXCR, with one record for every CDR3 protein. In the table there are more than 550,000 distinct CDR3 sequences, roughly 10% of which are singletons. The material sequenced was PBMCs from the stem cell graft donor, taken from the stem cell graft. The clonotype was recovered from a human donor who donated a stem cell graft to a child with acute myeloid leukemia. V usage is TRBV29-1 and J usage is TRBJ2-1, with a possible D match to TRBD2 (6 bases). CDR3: CSVGSGSYNEQFF. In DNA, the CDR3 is TGCAGCGTTGGTAGCGGCAGTTACAATGAGCAGTTCTTC.